This TCR beta chain appears in the sequencing data of a study of blood T cell repertoires in COVID-19. Original methodology: Amplified reference gene primers provided the basis for estimating nucleated cell counts. TCRdb keeps only in-frame clones here, not all; method: immunoSEQ multiplex PCR. For V, J and clone size, that table is used; D and trimming come from the DNA. The sample holds 200,000 to 300,000 clones, less than 90% seen once. Sequencing was performed on peripheral blood. The sequence was collected from a man aged 30 to 45 with active or convalescent COVID-19.

The CDR3 nucleotides read TGTGCCAGCAGGCAGACAGGGCCCCAGCCCCAGCATTTT. Translated: CASRQTGPQPQHF. This rearrangement joins TRBV6-5 to TRBJ1-5; 7 nucleotides agree with TRBD1. V lost 6 bases and J lost 7; bases outside the gene matches: 6. The CDR3 length is 13 residues. The germline V gene encodes CDR1 MNHEY and CDR2 SVGAGI.